This T cell receptor (beta chain) was retrieved from a study of T cells in Graves' hyperthyroidism and ophthalmopathy. Thyroid ultrasound, orbital computed tomography, clinical symptoms, and serum thyroxine and TRAb underpinned diagnoses. This sample holds PBMCs from about 10 ml fresh peripheral blood. Amplification yielded TCR beta CDR3 regions, with RNA transcripts as the source. The HTBI primer set served for first-round RT-PCR of the TCR CDR3. One entry per CDR3 protein results from TCRdb running MiXCR on the multiplex PCR reads. The sample includes over 250,000 distinct CDR3 sequences, about a sixth of them seen just once. Study results and limitations: Ophthalmopathy was predicted by the model a median of 6.5 months ahead of onset.

The CDR3 extends over 14 amino acids. CDR1 is SNHLY and CDR2 is FYNNEI in the germline V gene. Trimming at V came to 6 bases and at J to 8 bases, leaving 9 bases not matched to a gene. With respect to this clonotype: Its antigen remains unidentified.

The chain employs TRBV2 and TRBJ1-1; TRBD1 aligns across 10 bases. The source of this sequence is a woman in her sixties or seventies with Graves' ophthalmopathy. The sequenced sample consisted of blood. The DNA for the CDR3 is TGTGCCAGCAGAGGGGACAGGGGAACAAGAGAAGCTTTCTTT. This gives the protein CASRGDRGTREAFF.